The clone carrying this TCR beta chain was counted a few times. No antigen is known for it. This specimen belongs to a study of CD8+CD57+ T cells in acquired aplastic anemia. Genomic DNA served as template for TCR beta VDJ and CDR3 profiling. Each CDR3 protein is one row after TCRdb ran MiXCR on the reads. The table lists approximately 100,000 distinct CDR3 sequences, about 63% of them singletons. Previously, flow cytometry had revealed CD8+CD57+ cell expansion in the patients chosen for sequencing. The patients all had a severe acquired aplastic anemia diagnosis. None of the patients had been given any therapy when their blood was sampled. Study conclusions and caveats: Overlapping CD8+ CDR3 repertoires of patients and controls contained around 30 shared sequences. Any difference that existed in CD8+ Simpson's diversity between patients and controls was not significant.

Sequenced: sorted CD4+, CD8+, or CD8+CD57+ T cells (not recorded which) from PBMCs. This receptor was obtained from a human donor with aplastic anemia.

The CDR3 DNA follows: TGTGCCACCAGTGATTTTTTAGGGGGGGCTAAGACCCAGTACTTC. Translated, it gives CATSDFLGGAKTQYF. This rearrangement joins TRBV24-1 to TRBJ2-5; TRBD2 is a possible D gene (7 bases). V dropped 1 base and J dropped 6 bases, with 14 bases sitting between them. The CDR3 spans 15 residues. CDR1 is KGHDR and CDR2 is SFDVKD in the germline V gene.